The T cell receptor (beta chain) described here comes from a study of Ad26.COV2.S vaccination and SARS-CoV-2 variants. General study points: Placebo recipients and vaccine recipients were similar in non-spike TCR breadth.

Comments on this clone: Its antigen is undetermined.

V gave up 5 bases and J gave up 2 bases; unmatched junction bases: 6. This CDR3 region has 15 residues. Germline V CDR1 and CDR2: MNHEY, SVGAGI. Using immunoSEQ multiplex PCR, the repertoire was profiled, and TCRdb retains in-frame clones only, with some absent. Found here are 350,000 to 600,000 clones, 80% to 90% of them singletons; the top ten hold 1.7%. Treatment denoted: 15 to 20 received Ad26.COV2.S at low or high dose, single or two shots; 5 received placebo; per-sample allocation not given. Following the first vaccine or placebo injection, samples were taken on day 63. Boston hosted the donor, who was an adult aged 18-55 years.

The sequencing used peripheral blood, collected in a trial of Ad26.COV2.S vaccine versus placebo. The chain uses TRBV6-5 and TRBJ1-5; 7 bases line up with TRBD1. The receptor was isolated from a person aged 18-60 years who received the Ad26.COV2.S COVID-19 vaccine or a placebo. The CDR3 DNA reads as TGTGCCAGCAGTCAGGAGACAGGGCGCAATCAGCCCCAGCATTTT. Translating it yields CASSQETGRNQPQHF.